A single sample gave rise to the 16 T cell receptor beta chains below, sequenced in a study of blood T cell repertoires in COVID-19. Profiling relied on immunoSEQ multiplex PCR, and the TCRdb table lists in-frame clones only, not all of them. The data show roughly 100,000 clones, around 84% seen once. The sequencing sample was made of peripheral blood. These receptor sequences come from a human donor in a cohort sampled during active COVID-19.

This chain uses TRBV18 with TRBJ2-7; 12 bases agree with TRBD1. The germline V gene encodes CDR1 KGHSH and CDR2 LQKENI. This CDR3 has 17 residues. Losses at the gene ends were 6 bases for V and 1 base for J; bases not matched to a gene: 10. CDR3 residues: CASSTGQGALTSYEQYF. The CDR3, as DNA: TGTGCCAGCTCTACGGGACAGGGGGCCCTTACTTCCTACGAGCAGTACTTC. Supplemented by reference TRBV18 and TRBJ2-7, the full variable domain reads NAGVMQNPRHLVRRRGQEARLRCSPMKGHSHVYWYRQLPEEGLKFMVYLQKENIIDESGMPKERFSAEFPKEGPSILRIQQVVRGDSAAYFCASSTGQGALTSYEQYFGPGTRLTVT.

The chain has TRBV6-2 or TRBV6-3 and TRBJ2-1, with 7 positions matching TRBD1. Germline trimming cut 3 bases from V and 0 bases from J; bases unmatched to any gene: 5. The V gene's germline CDR1 is MNHEY and CDR2 SVGEGT. This CDR3 comprises 16 residues. CDR3 nucleotide sequence: TGTGCCAGCAGTTATAAGGGGGCAGGCTCCTACAATGAGCAGTTCTTC. Amino acids: CASSYKGAGSYNEQFF.

The V call is TRBV5-5, the J call TRBJ2-1, with a possible D match to TRBD1 (5 bases). Trimming left V 0 bases short and J 9 bases short, with 13 bases between. Per germline, CDR1 SGHKS and CDR2 YYEKEE (reference sequence). CDR3 length equals 14 residues. The CDR3 loop is CASSLVSGDSEQFF. The CDR3 nucleotides read TGTGCCAGCAGCTTGGTTTCCGGCGACAGTGAGCAGTTCTTC.

The chain carries TRBV7-3 and TRBJ1-1; 7 bases are shared with TRBD1. Germline V CDR1 and CDR2: SGHTA, FQGTGA. V was pared by 3 bases and J by 7 bases, with 14 bases of the junction left unmatched. CDR3 length: 16 amino acids. This CDR3 reads CASSLDGTVDAREAFF. CDR3 bases: TGTGCCAGCAGCTTGGACGGGACAGTTGACGCACGTGAAGCTTTCTTT.

This chain joins TRBV9 and TRBJ1-4; 7 nucleotides agree with TRBD1. Losses at the gene ends were 4 bases for V and 2 bases for J; bases not matched to a gene: 8. Germline V lookup: CDR1 SGDLS, CDR2 YYNGEE. The CDR3 is 16 amino acids. DNA for the CDR3: TGTGCCAGCAGCCTCCGGGCAGGGGGTACTAATGAAAAACTGTTTTTT. Amino acids: CASSLRAGGTNEKLFF.

The chain is built from TRBV28 and TRBJ1-6; 7 nucleotides match TRBD1. In germline, CDR1 is MDHEN, CDR2 SYDVKM. CDR3 length equals 17 residues. The junction had 6 bases not matched to a gene; V was cut back by 0 bases and J by 4 bases. The CDR3 region has the DNA TGTGCCAGCAGTTTATGGGGGGACAGTACTTATAATTCACCCCTCCACTTT. As protein: CASSLWGDSTYNSPLHF.

V and J are TRBV11-2 and TRBJ1-6; 9 bases match TRBD1. The V segment lost 4 bases and the J segment 10 bases; nucleotides outside the gene matches: 5. The germline V gene has CDR1 SGHAT and CDR2 FQNNGV. This CDR3 is 14 amino acids long. The CDR3 DNA reads as TGTGCCAGCAGCTCGGACAGGGGAGACTCACCCCTCCACTTT. Translation gives CASSSDRGDSPLHF.

This chain uses TRBV5-1 with TRBJ2-5; a possible D gene is TRBD1 (6 bases). CDR3 size: 14 residues. V lost 4 bases to trimming and J lost 1 base, with 11 bases between them. The germline gives CDR1 SGHRS, CDR2 YFSETQ. CDR3 protein: CASSAQGPQETQYF. The CDR3 DNA reads as TGCGCCAGCAGCGCACAGGGTCCCCAAGAGACCCAGTACTTC.

The chain combines TRBV2 with TRBJ2-5; TRBD2 aligns across 10 bases. Per germline, CDR1 SNHLY and CDR2 FYNNEI. V lost 11 bases, J lost 5 bases, and 5 bases stayed unmatched. The length of the CDR3 is 12 residues. The CDR3 reads CAGGLAKETQYF. The CDR3 DNA follows: TGTGCCGGGGGACTAGCGAAGGAGACCCAGTACTTC.

The chain is built from TRBV4-3 and TRBJ1-2, with D perhaps matching TRBD1 (6 bases). V lost 3 bases to trimming and J lost 3 bases, with 17 bases between them. This CDR3 has 16 residues. Germline CDR1 and CDR2: LGHNA and YSLEER. The chain's CDR3 is CASSHISGAWDYGYTF. CDR3 in DNA: TGCGCCAGCAGCCATATATCAGGGGCATGGGACTATGGCTACACCTTC.

This chain uses TRBV6-5 with TRBJ2-7; a weak D match, TRBD1 (6 bases). Germline V CDR1 and CDR2: MNHEY, SVGAGI. The CDR3 is 14 residues long. Trimming removed 7 bases at V and 2 bases at J, with 15 bases between. CDR3: CASMGGQGPYEQYF. Written as DNA, the CDR3 is TGTGCCAGCATGGGTGGGCAGGGGCCCTACGAGCAGTACTTC.

The table lists this clone with a few counts. The CDR3, as DNA: TGTGCCAGCAGCCAAGTTGCAGGGTTCACCCTCTATGGCTACACCTTC. Amino acid sequence: CASSQVAGFTLYGYTF. This chain links TRBV4-2 with TRBJ1-2, with D possibly matching TRBD1 (5 bases). Looked up from germline, CDR1 is LGHNA and CDR2 is YNFKEQ. Trimming took 1 base from V and 4 from J, leaving 16 bases between them. This CDR3 spans 16 amino acids.

The chain has TRBV18 and TRBJ2-5; TRBD1 aligns across 8 bases. Germline V lookup: CDR1 KGHSH, CDR2 LQKENI. Trimming at V came to 6 bases and at J to 0 bases, leaving 15 bases not matched to a gene. The CDR3 length is 18 residues. CDR3 in amino acids: CASSTMVLTGAHQETQYF. The CDR3 DNA reads as TGTGCCAGCTCCACCATGGTATTGACAGGGGCGCACCAAGAGACCCAGTACTTC.

The gene calls are TRBV29-1 and TRBJ1-4; D unresolved. Germline V gene lookup returns CDR1 SQVTM and CDR2 ANQGSEA. The CDR3 length is 13 residues. Trimming shortened V by 6 bases and J by 7 bases, and 15 bases separated the two germline ends. DNA of the CDR3: TGCAGCGTAGGAGGATTAGAGGGTGAAAAACTGTTTTTT. Its translation: CSVGGLEGEKLFF.

V and J are TRBV6-5 and TRBJ1-1; 9 positions match TRBD1. V lost 1 base and J lost 10; bases outside the gene matches: 13. The CDR3 spans 16 residues. The germline gives CDR1 MNHEY, CDR2 SVGAGI. CDR3 residues: CASSYFPTGGRWGAFF. The DNA for the CDR3 is TGTGCCAGCAGTTACTTTCCCACAGGGGGCAGATGGGGAGCTTTCTTT.

The CDR3 DNA follows: TGTGCCAGCAGCTTAGGGGGCTTCTACAATGAGCAGTTCTTC. Translating gives CASSLGGFYNEQFF. The rearrangement uses TRBV7-2 and TRBJ2-1; D is possibly TRBD1 (5 bases). Germline lookup yields CDR1 SGHTA and CDR2 FQGNSA. V lost 1 base and J lost 3, with 7 bases in between. The length of the CDR3 is 14 residues.